One and the same sample provided the 17 T cell receptor beta chains below, sequenced in a study of T cell responses to AZD1222 COVID-19 vaccine. Profiling relied on immunoSEQ multiplex PCR, and the TCRdb table lists in-frame clones only, not all of them. The table includes fewer than 80,000 clones, around 88% detected once. This specimen was peripheral blood, taken 28 days after the second dose of the MenACWY control vaccine. The receptors come from an adult who received the MenACWY meningococcal vaccine as a control.

This clone was counted between two and nine times. This chain uses TRBV7-7 with TRBJ2-5, with 7 bases that match TRBD1. Germline CDR1 reads SSHAT; CDR2 reads FNYEAQ (reference sequence). The CDR3 has 15 amino acids. J gave up 5 bases and V 0 bases, and 6 bases lay outside the gene matches. The CDR3 spells CASSLAPQGVETQYF. The CDR3 DNA is TGTGCCAGCAGCTTAGCGCCCCAGGGGGTCGAGACCCAGTACTTC.

The chain couples TRBV3-1 (or the pseudogene TRBV3-2) to TRBJ1-1, with D perhaps TRBD1 (6 bases). The CDR3 contains 13 residues. Trimming removed 1 base from V and 10 bases from J, with 13 bases in between. The germline gives CDR1 LGHDT, CDR2 YNNKEL (reference sequence). DNA of the CDR3: TGTGCCAGCAGCCAAGGGGGGGGCCTTGCAGCTTTCTTT. This translates into CASSQGGGLAAFF.

This chain joins TRBV19 and TRBJ2-5, with D maybe TRBD1 (5 bases). CDR3 length: 14 residues. Germline V gives CDR1 LNHDA, CDR2 SQIVND (reference sequence). Trimming left V 6 bases short and J 0 bases short, with 11 bases between. CDR3 residues: CASRKRTNQETQYF. The DNA for the CDR3 is TGTGCCAGTAGGAAAAGGACAAACCAAGAGACCCAGTACTTC.

This clone has only a few counts. V and J are TRBV6-5 and TRBJ2-3; D not certain. Germline V gene lookup returns CDR1 MNHEY and CDR2 SVGAGI. Trimming removed 5 bases at V and 5 bases at J, with 17 bases between. CDR3 length: 15 amino acids. The CDR3 protein is CASSRDPVSVDTQYF. CDR3 DNA: TGTGCCAGCAGTCGAGACCCGGTAAGCGTAGATACGCAGTATTTT.

The chain is built from TRBV28 and TRBJ1-1; the D is unclear. This CDR3 has 14 amino acids. Trimming removed 3 bases from V and 3 bases from J, with 11 bases in between. Germline CDR1 reads MDHEN; CDR2 reads SYDVKM. This chain's CDR3 is CASSFLLAHTEAFF. The CDR3 DNA is TGTGCCAGCAGTTTTCTCCTTGCTCACACTGAAGCTTTCTTT.

A single count supports this clone. The CDR3 DNA is TGCGCCAGCAGCTTGGGGCGGGCCCGCACAGATACGCAGTATTTT. Its translation: CASSLGRARTDTQYF. The rearrangement links TRBV5-1 to TRBJ2-3, with D possibly matching TRBD2 (5 bases). The CDR3 consists of 15 residues. Deletions cut 0 bases from V and 1 base from J, with 9 bases between. CDR1 and CDR2 (germline): SGHRS, YFSETQ.

The CDR3 sequence: CASSLGSPNTGELFF. CDR3 nucleotide sequence: TGCGCCAGCAGCTTAGGCAGCCCGAACACCGGGGAGCTGTTTTTT. V is TRBV5-1 and J is TRBJ2-2; D is ambiguous. Trimming removed 2 bases at V and 0 bases at J, with 8 bases between. The CDR3 has 15 amino acids. The germline CDR1 and CDR2 sequences are SGHRS and YFSETQ.

V usage is TRBV5-1 and J usage is TRBJ2-7; TRBD1 agrees at 9 bases. CDR1 is SGHRS, CDR2 YFSETQ, per germline. Losses at the gene ends were 4 bases for V and 1 base for J; bases not matched to a gene: 6. The CDR3 loop spans 15 amino acids. CDR3 DNA: TGCGCCAGCAGCGAGGACAGGGGACTATCCTACGAGCAGTACTTC. Its translation: CASSEDRGLSYEQYF.

This sequence joins TRBV19 and TRBJ2-2; the D is unclear. Germline assignment: CDR1 LNHDA and CDR2 SQIVND (reference sequence). With 0 bases removed from V and 7 bases from J, the gap between germline ends came to 9 bases. This CDR3 has 14 amino acids. CDR3 coding DNA: TGTGCCAGTAGTATAGATGCGGCGATCGGGGAGCTGTTTTTT. Its protein is CASSIDAAIGELFF.

The chain employs TRBV7-3 and TRBJ2-5; a possible D gene is TRBD2 (7 bases). This CDR3 spans 14 amino acids. Trimming left V 5 bases short and J 5 bases short, with 15 bases between. Germline V lookup: CDR1 SGHTA, CDR2 FQGTGA. The CDR3 DNA reads as TGTGCCAGCAGCCCGGCGGGGGCAGGGGAGACCCAGTACTTC. It codes for CASSPAGAGETQYF.

By proportion, this clone is medium-sized (0.01 to 0.1%). V usage is TRBV9 and J usage is TRBJ2-2, with 7 bases that match TRBD2. The CDR3 contains 16 residues. V shed 2 bases, J shed 1 base, and the junction held 5 bases outside the gene matches. Germline-derived CDR1 and CDR2 are SGDLS and YYNGEE. The CDR3 loop is CASSVSGGWNTGELFF. CDR3 in DNA: TGTGCCAGCAGCGTTTCGGGGGGATGGAACACCGGGGAGCTGTTTTTT.

The chain is built from TRBV6-5 and TRBJ2-2; D uncertain. The germline V gene encodes CDR1 MNHEY and CDR2 SVGAGI. V was clipped by 5 bases and J by 6 bases, with 13 bases between them. The CDR3 has 14 amino acids. The CDR3 spells CASSPLSGAGELFF. CDR3 bases: TGTGCCAGCAGTCCCTTATCAGGAGCCGGGGAGCTGTTTTTT.

This chain joins TRBV30 and TRBJ2-7, with TRBD2 as a possible D gene (5 bases). Trimming shortened V by 4 bases and J by 6 bases, and 13 bases separated the two germline ends. The CDR3 length is 12 residues. The germline V gene encodes CDR1 GTSNPN and CDR2 SVGIG (reference sequence). The CDR3 region has the DNA TGTGCCTGGACGATGGCTAGCACCGAGCAGTACTTC. Residues: CAWTMASTEQYF.

The chain joins TRBV5-1 to TRBJ2-1; D remains ambiguous. Germline CDR1 reads SGHRS; CDR2 reads YFSETQ. This CDR3 region has 15 residues. The germline V and J ends were trimmed by 2 bases and 6 bases, with 15 bases remaining between them. DNA of the CDR3: TGCGCCAGCAGCTTCTGGGTTGAGCACGCCAATGAGCAGTTCTTC. As protein: CASSFWVEHANEQFF.

This rearrangement joins TRBV19 to TRBJ1-5, with D possibly TRBD1 on 6 matching bases. Trimming removed 3 bases at V and 2 bases at J, with 14 bases between. The CDR3 contains 16 residues. The germline V gene encodes CDR1 LNHDA and CDR2 SQIVND (reference sequence). CDR3 bases: TGTGCCAGTAGTATGGGGGCAGGGGATGGCAATCAGCCCCAGCATTTT. Translating it yields CASSMGAGDGNQPQHF.

This chain links TRBV11-2 with TRBJ1-1, with D unresolved. The V and J ends lost 4 bases and 1 base respectively, with 13 bases between them. CDR1 is SGHAT and CDR2 is FQNNGV in the germline V gene. The CDR3 totals 15 residues. CDR3 in amino acids: CASSWVDGQNTEAFF. Here the CDR3 DNA reads TGTGCCAGCAGCTGGGTGGACGGGCAGAACACTGAAGCTTTCTTT.

This clone occurred a few times. The CDR3 coding sequence is TGTGCCAGTAGTATCCCGCAGTATAATTCACCCCTCCACTTT. Translating it yields CASSIPQYNSPLHF. This sequence joins TRBV19 and TRBJ1-6; D uncertain. Germline V gene lookup returns CDR1 LNHDA and CDR2 SQIVND (reference sequence). The CDR3 has 14 amino acids. V lost 3 bases to trimming and J lost 4 bases, with 7 bases between them.